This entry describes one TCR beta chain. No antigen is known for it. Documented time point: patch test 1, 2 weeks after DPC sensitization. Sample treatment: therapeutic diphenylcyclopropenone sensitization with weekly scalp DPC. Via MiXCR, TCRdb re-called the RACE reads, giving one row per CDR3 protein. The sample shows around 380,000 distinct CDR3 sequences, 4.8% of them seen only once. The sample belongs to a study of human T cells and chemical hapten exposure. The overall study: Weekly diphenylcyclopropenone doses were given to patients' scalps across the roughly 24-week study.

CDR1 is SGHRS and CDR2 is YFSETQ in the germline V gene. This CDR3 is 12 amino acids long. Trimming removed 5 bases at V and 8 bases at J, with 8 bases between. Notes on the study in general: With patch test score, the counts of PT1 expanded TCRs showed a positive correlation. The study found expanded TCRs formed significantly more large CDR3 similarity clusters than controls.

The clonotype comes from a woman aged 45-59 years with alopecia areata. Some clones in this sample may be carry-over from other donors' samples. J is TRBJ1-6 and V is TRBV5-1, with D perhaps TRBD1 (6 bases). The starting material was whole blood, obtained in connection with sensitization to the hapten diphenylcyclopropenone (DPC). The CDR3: CASRRTDSPLHF. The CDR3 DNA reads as TGCGCCAGCAGACGGACAGATTCACCCCTCCACTTT.